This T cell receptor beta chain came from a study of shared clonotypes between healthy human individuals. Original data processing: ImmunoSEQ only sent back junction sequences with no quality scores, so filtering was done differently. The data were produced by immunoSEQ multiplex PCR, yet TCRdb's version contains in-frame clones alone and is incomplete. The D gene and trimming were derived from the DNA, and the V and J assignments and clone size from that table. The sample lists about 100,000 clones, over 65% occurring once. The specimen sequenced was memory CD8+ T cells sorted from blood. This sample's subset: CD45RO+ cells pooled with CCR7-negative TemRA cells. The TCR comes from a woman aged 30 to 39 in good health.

CDR3 amino acids: CASSSFWREGLHSYEQYF. CDR3 DNA: TGTGCCAGCAGCTCGTTTTGGCGGGAGGGCCTCCACTCCTACGAGCAGTACTTC. The V call is TRBV27, the J call TRBJ2-7; 9 bases fit TRBD2. From germline, CDR1 is MNHEY and CDR2 SMNVEV (reference sequence). V was clipped by 6 bases and J by 0 bases; unmatched bases: 15. The CDR3 length is 18 residues.